Given below is one T cell receptor (beta chain) in context. Its antigen is as yet unknown. The data were obtained in a study of cytomegalovirus exposure and HLA in healthy donors. Study at large: Genotyping of roughly 400 donors showed that approximately 83% belonged to the Caucasian-associated ancestry cluster. Findings of the study overall: The CMV antigen specificity of a few CMV-associated chains was confirmed through in vitro analysis. The presence/absence work took it that sequencing depth was about the same across donors.

This PCR relied on a set of 60 Vbeta primers and 13 Jbeta primers. Using immunoSEQ multiplex PCR, the repertoire was profiled, and TCRdb retains in-frame clones only, with some absent. Here the sample spans around 100,000 clones, 55% to 80% being singletons. The length of the CDR3 is 15 residues. Per the germline V gene, CDR1 is SGDLS and CDR2 is YYNGEE. V lost 0 bases, J lost 4 bases, and 6 bases stayed unmatched. V and J are TRBV9 and TRBJ1-2, with 7 bases fitting TRBD1. This TCR came from a woman in her twenties or thirties in good health and CMV-seronegative. Material: PBMCs. The CDR3 spells CASSVGGAGGYGYTF. The CDR3 region has the DNA TGTGCCAGCAGCGTAGGGGGGGCAGGGGGCTATGGCTACACCTTC.